Below are 17 T cell receptor beta chains sequenced from a single sample in a study of shared clonotypes between healthy human individuals. Some clones are missing from TCRdb's copy, which holds only in-frame ones; the method was immunoSEQ multiplex PCR. The top ten clones hold 0.3% to 0.4% of a sample with fewer than 3 million clones, approximately 90% of them seen once. The sequenced material came from naive CD4+ T cells from PBMCs. The subset here: CD45RA+ positively selected. The origin of the receptors is a man aged 18 to 30 in good health. Some clones in this sample may be carry-over from other donors' samples.

The rearrangement uses TRBV7-2 and TRBJ1-2; tentative D call: TRBD1 (5 bases). Germline V gene lookup returns CDR1 SGHTA and CDR2 FQGNSA. The CDR3 is 16 residues long. Trimming removed 1 base at V and 7 bases at J, with 19 bases between. The CDR3 protein is CASSLGRGILTGGYTF. CDR3 coding DNA: TGTGCCAGCAGCTTAGGGCGGGGCATCTTAACGGGTGGCTACACCTTC.

This clone was recorded once. The chain employs TRBV5-1 and TRBJ2-3, with 10 nucleotides matching TRBD2. J lost 0 bases, V lost 6 bases, and 10 bases had no gene match. In germline, CDR1 is SGHRS, CDR2 YFSETQ. The CDR3 consists of 17 residues. CDR3 DNA sequence: TGCGCCAGCACCCGGACTAGCGGAGTATTTAGCACAGATACGCAGTATTTT. Amino acid sequence: CASTRTSGVFSTDTQYF.

Comments on this clone: The sample contains more than one DNA sequence encoding this CDR3. The gene calls are TRBV7-2 and TRBJ1-4; D gene ambiguous. Trimming cost V 0 bases and J 0 bases, with 5 bases left between them. The CDR3 has 15 amino acids. Germline CDR1 and CDR2: SGHTA and FQGNSA. CDR3 coding DNA: TGTGCCAGCAGCTTAGCCAGAGCAACTAATGAAAAACTGTTTTTT. Protein sequence: CASSLARATNEKLFF.

The chain employs TRBV4-1 and TRBJ2-3, with D uncertain. Trimming shortened V by 0 bases and J by 5 bases, and 12 bases separated the two germline ends. CDR1 is MGHRA, CDR2 YSYEKL, per germline. This CDR3 is 15 amino acids long. The CDR3 sequence is CASSQDGVSRDTQYF. In nucleotides, the CDR3 is TGCGCCAGCAGCCAAGATGGGGTTTCTAGAGATACGCAGTATTTT.

CDR3 in amino acids: CASSPLRGFWNGYTF. The CDR3 bases are TGTGCCAGCAGCCCCCTACGGGGGTTTTGGAATGGCTACACCTTC. This chain uses TRBV5-6 with TRBJ1-2; tentative D call: TRBD1 (5 bases). V shed 4 bases and J shed 6 bases, with 19 bases lying between them. CDR3 length: 15 amino acids. Germline lookup yields CDR1 SGHDT and CDR2 YYEEEE.

The chain combines TRBV30 with TRBJ2-7, with D perhaps given as TRBD1 or TRBD2 (5 bases each). Germline V gene lookup returns CDR1 GTSNPN and CDR2 SVGIG (reference sequence). The CDR3 runs to 12 residues. V was pared by 3 bases and J by 2 bases, with 8 bases between. CDR3 region: CAWRKGPYEQYF. The CDR3 DNA reads TGTGCCTGGAGGAAGGGACCCTACGAGCAGTACTTC.

A word on this clone: Distinct nucleotide sequences in the sample also encode this CDR3. The genes are TRBV18 and TRBJ1-4; 10 positions match TRBD1. CDR1 is KGHSH and CDR2 is LQKENI in the germline V gene. The CDR3 is made up of 16 amino acids. The trim removed 3 bases at V and 0 bases at J, leaving 1 base unmatched. The CDR3 here is CASSPGQGATNEKLFF. The CDR3 region has the DNA TGTGCCAGCTCACCCGGACAGGGGGCAACTAATGAAAAACTGTTTTTT.

The chain is built from TRBV6-5 and TRBJ2-7; 11 nucleotides align to TRBD2. Germline CDR1 and CDR2: MNHEY and SVGAGI. The V gene end was trimmed by 4 bases and the J gene end by 1 base; junction bases not matched to a gene: 6. This CDR3 region has 16 residues. CDR3 coding DNA: TGTGCCAGCAGTTCCCTCCCTAGCGGGAGGTCCTACGAGCAGTACTTC. Translation gives CASSSLPSGRSYEQYF.

The V call is TRBV7-2, the J call TRBJ2-3; a weak D match, TRBD2 (5 bases). Trimming shortened V by 0 bases and J by 1 base, and 14 bases separated the two germline ends. CDR3 size: 17 residues. From germline, CDR1 is SGHTA and CDR2 FQGNSA. CDR3 region: CASSLARASSGTDTQYF. As DNA, the CDR3 is TGTGCCAGCAGCTTAGCTAGGGCTAGCAGTGGCACAGATACGCAGTATTTT.

The chain combines TRBV10-3 with TRBJ2-7, with D possibly matching TRBD1 (6 bases). The germline V gene encodes CDR1 ENHRY and CDR2 SYGVKD. The CDR3 runs 16 residues. V lost 3 bases and J lost 6, with 21 bases in between. CDR3 protein: CAISEGTFQTGGEQYF. In DNA, the CDR3 is TGTGCCATCAGTGAAGGGACCTTCCAGACAGGCGGCGAGCAGTACTTC.

The chain combines TRBV4-3 with TRBJ1-1; the D gene is possibly TRBD1 (5 bases). Per germline, CDR1 LGHNA and CDR2 YSLEER. Trimming left V 0 bases short and J 4 bases short, with 9 bases between. There are 14 residues in the CDR3. The chain's CDR3 is CASSQDSGGTEAFF. In nucleotides, the CDR3 is TGCGCCAGCAGCCAAGATTCGGGGGGCACTGAAGCTTTCTTT.

V gene TRBV5-1 combines with J gene TRBJ2-1; 12 bases align to TRBD2. J lost 10 bases, V lost 4 bases, and 15 bases had no gene match. CDR1 is SGHRS, CDR2 YFSETQ, per germline. The CDR3 spans 17 residues. The CDR3 loop is CASSRKPLAGGRLEQFF. The CDR3 DNA reads TGCGCCAGCAGCCGGAAACCCCTAGCGGGAGGGCGATTAGAGCAGTTCTTC. Filled out from reference TRBV5-1 and TRBJ2-1, the complete variable domain reads KAGVTQTPRYLIKTRGQQVTLSCSPISGHRSVSWYQQTPGQGLQFLFEYFSETQRNKGNFPGRFSGRQFSNSRSEMNVSTLELGDSALYLCASSRKPLAGGRLEQFFGPGTRLTVL.

In this sample, this clone turned up once. This chain links TRBV28 with TRBJ2-1; D unclear. Trimming cost V 3 bases and J 0 bases, with 21 bases left between them. This CDR3 comprises 19 residues. Germline lookup yields CDR1 MDHEN and CDR2 SYDVKM. The CDR3 region is CASSFPRVSTGSSYNEQFF. The CDR3 coding sequence is TGTGCCAGCAGTTTCCCGCGAGTTAGCACCGGAAGCTCCTACAATGAGCAGTTCTTC.

This chain uses TRBV28 with TRBJ2-7; the match to TRBD2 covers 7 bases. Trimming cost V 5 bases and J 0 bases; bases outside gene matches: 7. The length of the CDR3 is 15 residues. Germline values: CDR1 MDHEN, CDR2 SYDVKM. This CDR3 reads CASSPRAGISYEQYF. CDR3 in DNA: TGTGCCAGCAGTCCTCGAGCGGGGATCTCCTACGAGCAGTACTTC.

The CDR3 nucleotides are TGTGCCAGTACTGACTCCGATGGGAGGGAAAAACTGTTTTTT. This sequence encodes CASTDSDGREKLFF. V gene TRBV19 combines with J gene TRBJ1-4; no definite D call. V shed 7 bases and J shed 8 bases, with 17 bases lying between them. Germline assignment: CDR1 LNHDA and CDR2 SQIVND (reference sequence). The CDR3 totals 14 residues.

V usage is TRBV2 and J usage is TRBJ1-2; D unclear. The CDR3 runs 14 residues. The V gene lost 7 bases and the J gene lost 5 bases, with 17 bases spanning the gap. Per germline, CDR1 SNHLY and CDR2 FYNNEI. The CDR3: CASTPHGTGYGYTF. CDR3 sequence (DNA): TGTGCCAGCACGCCCCATGGCACGGGGTATGGCTACACCTTC.

The CDR3 nucleotides are TGTGCCAGTACCGTGGTAGGGGGACCGCCTAATTCACCCCTCCACTTT. Its protein product is CASTVVGGPPNSPLHF. The chain couples TRBV19 to TRBJ1-6; D is perhaps TRBD1 (6 bases). The ends were cut back, 7 bases at V and 6 bases at J, with 19 bases in the middle. Per germline, CDR1 LNHDA and CDR2 SQIVND (reference sequence). The CDR3 length is 16 residues.